This is a list of T cell receptor delta chains from one sample in a study of DNA immune sequencing with unique molecular identifiers. TCRdb redid the clone calls on the multiplex PCR reads with CATT. The sample records 2,000 or so delta-chain clones, 15% to 20% being singletons. Sequenced sample: gamma-delta T cells from PBMCs. These TCRs come from a human donor in good health. The CDR3 runs from the conserved cysteine through the conserved F or W.

cdr3_aa j_call v_call
CACDTVGNLGIRDGDKLIF TRDJ1 TRDV2
CALGGLLGDTGTDKLIF TRDJ1 TRDV1
CACDNLLGDTSSWDTRQMFF TRDJ3 TRDV2
CACDTGYGSSWDTRQMFF TRDJ3 TRDV2
CACDTAPILGDTSWDTRQMFF TRDJ3 TRDV2
CALGEPLAAPLLIWGIRSDTDKLIF TRDJ1 TRDV1
CACDTLGPPSDKLIF TRDJ1 TRDV2
CALGESWPYIERGRWGVPDKLIF TRDJ1 TRDV1
CACDVLGDSYTDKLIF TRDJ1 TRDV2
CALGEQNWGIDPMATMHRTSKYTDKLIF TRDJ1 TRDV1
CALGAFLPSPGGYYWYTDKLIF TRDJ1 TRDV1
CALGEPEGWGLDTDKLIF TRDJ1 TRDV1
CALGTSRLPWWGQATDKLIF TRDJ1 TRDV1
CACDTLGGIQTTDKLIF TRDJ1 TRDV2
CALGETPWYWGILWGTYTDKLIF TRDJ1 TRDV1
CACDTVTGGYAYTDKLIF TRDJ1 TRDV2
CALDYKVGGGTKLIF TRDJ1 TRDV1
CALGEPRDWTDKLIF TRDJ1 TRDV1
CACDTLGNTDKLIF . TRDV2
CACDTVVLGDTGSLTDKLIF TRDJ1 TRDV2
CAASRTTVLGEARALADKLIF TRDJ1 TRAV29/DV5
CACAHIPLSGGPGYTDKLIF TRDJ1 TRDV2
CALVRSPHIGNWGIRRVSVTDKLIF TRDJ1 TRDV1
CACDTIGGGTAALTAQLFF TRDJ2 TRDV2
CACDTLGPWVTDKLIF TRDJ1 TRDV2